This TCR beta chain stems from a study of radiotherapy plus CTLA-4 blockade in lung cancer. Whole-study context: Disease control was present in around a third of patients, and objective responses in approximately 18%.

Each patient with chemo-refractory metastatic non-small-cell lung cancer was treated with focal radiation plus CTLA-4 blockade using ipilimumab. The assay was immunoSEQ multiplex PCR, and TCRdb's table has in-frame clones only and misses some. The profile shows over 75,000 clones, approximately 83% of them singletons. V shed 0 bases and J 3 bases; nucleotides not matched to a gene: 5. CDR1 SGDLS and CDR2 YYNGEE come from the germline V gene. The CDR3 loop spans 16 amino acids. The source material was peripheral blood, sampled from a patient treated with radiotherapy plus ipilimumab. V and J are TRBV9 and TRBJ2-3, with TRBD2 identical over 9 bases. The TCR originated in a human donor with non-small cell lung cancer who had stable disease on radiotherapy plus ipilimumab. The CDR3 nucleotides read TGTGCCAGCAGCGTAGCTACTAGCGGGCGAACAGATACGCAGTATTTT. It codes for CASSVATSGRTDTQYF.